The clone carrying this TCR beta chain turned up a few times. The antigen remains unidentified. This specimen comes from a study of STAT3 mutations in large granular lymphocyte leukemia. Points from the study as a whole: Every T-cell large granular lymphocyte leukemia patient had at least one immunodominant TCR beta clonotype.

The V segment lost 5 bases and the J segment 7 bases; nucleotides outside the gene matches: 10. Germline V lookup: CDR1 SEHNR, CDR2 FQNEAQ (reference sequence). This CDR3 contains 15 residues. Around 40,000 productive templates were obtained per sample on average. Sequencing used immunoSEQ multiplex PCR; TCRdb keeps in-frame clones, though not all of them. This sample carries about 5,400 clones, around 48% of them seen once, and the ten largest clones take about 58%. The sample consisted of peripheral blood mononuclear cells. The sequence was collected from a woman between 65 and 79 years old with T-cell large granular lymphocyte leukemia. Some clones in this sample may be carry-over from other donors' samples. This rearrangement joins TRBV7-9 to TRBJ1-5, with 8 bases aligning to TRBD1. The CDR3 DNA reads TGTGCCAGCAGCGAAGGGACAGGCACTCACCAGCCCCAGCATTTT. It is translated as CASSEGTGTHQPQHF.